This is a list of T cell receptor beta chains from one sample in a study of cytomegalovirus exposure and HLA in healthy donors. Libraries were prepared by immunoSEQ multiplex PCR; TCRdb keeps only in-frame clonotypes and omits some of them. The sample has 110,000 to 150,000 clones, approximately 80% seen once. The sample comprised PBMCs. These receptors all come from a woman aged 40 to 50 in good health and CMV-seronegative. CDR3s include the opening cysteine and the closing phenylalanine or tryptophan. Each record gives: D gene, V gene, J gene, CDR3 protein, CDR3 DNA. The D gene is left open where the match is weak.

>TRBD1|TRBV7-2|TRBJ2-7
CASSFGTAYEQYF
TGTGCCAGCAGCTTCGGGACAGCCTACGAGCAGTACTTC
>.|TRBV6-6|TRBJ1-2
CAIEQGFGYGYTF
TGTGCCATCGAGCAGGGCTTCGGCTATGGCTACACCTTC
>TRBD2|TRBV27|TRBJ2-7
CASSLEAGDPLGEQYF
TGTGCCAGCAGTTTAGAAGCGGGAGACCCTTTGGGCGAGCAGTACTTC
>TRBD1|TRBV7-2|TRBJ2-7
CASSPQGVESYEQYF
TGTGCCAGCAGCCCACAGGGGGTCGAGAGCTACGAGCAGTACTTC
>.|TRBV27|TRBJ1-1
CASSLWPGGYTEAFF
TGTGCCAGCAGTTTATGGCCGGGGGGCTACACTGAAGCTTTCTTT
>.|TRBV6-6|TRBJ2-6
CASSYPAGSGANVLTF
TGTGCCAGCAGTTACCCCGCGGGCTCTGGGGCCAACGTCCTGACTTTC
>TRBD2|TRBV6-5|TRBJ2-3
CASMTGTRGDTQYF
TGTGCCAGCATGACCGGGACTAGAGGAGATACGCAGTATTTT
>TRBD1|TRBV2|TRBJ2-1
CASSKTTGVYNEQFF
TGTGCCAGCAGCAAGACAACAGGGGTGTACAATGAGCAGTTCTTC
>TRBD2|TRBV4-3|TRBJ2-5
CASSLRLAETQYF
TGCGCCAGCAGCTTACGACTAGCAGAGACCCAGTACTTC
>TRBD2|TRBV6-6|TRBJ2-7
CASSYSEREMAYEQYF
TGTGCCAGCAGTTACTCGGAGCGGGAGATGGCCTACGAGCAGTACTTC
>.|TRBV6-4|TRBJ2-3
CASSELSSTDTQYF
TGTGCCAGCAGTGAACTTAGCAGCACAGATACGCAGTATTTT
>TRBD1|TRBV18|TRBJ1-1
CASSPPKGQGVGNTEAFF
TGTGCCAGCTCACCACCGAAAGGACAGGGGGTCGGAAACACTGAAGCTTTCTTT
>.|TRBV29-1|TRBJ1-1
CSVDLAGEAFF
TGCAGCGTTGATTTAGCGGGCGAAGCTTTCTTT